This is a list of T cell receptor beta chains from one sample in a study of blood T cell repertoires in COVID-19. The protocol was immunoSEQ multiplex PCR, while the TCRdb copy is restricted to in-frame clones and leaves out a portion. Counted here are around 100,000 clones, over 65% occurring once; the ten biggest clones make up around 11%. The sequenced sample consisted of peripheral blood. Every receptor here comes from a human donor in a cohort sampled during active COVID-19. Both conserved end residues are part of each CDR3. D genes are given only for firm matches. Expanded clones get a size class; other rows say once, few or many, or leave the size out.

d_call | j_call | clone_size | v_call | cdr3_aa | cdr3_nt
TRBD1 | TRBJ2-7 | NA | TRBV2 | CASSETEDRRKFYEQYF | TGTGCCAGCAGTGAAACAGAGGACAGGCGTAAATTCTACGAGCAGTACTTC
TRBD1 | TRBJ2-6 | NA | TRBV5-1 | CASREGQGAMGANVLTF | TGCGCCAGCAGGGAGGGACAGGGGGCGATGGGGGCCAACGTCCTGACTTTC
TRBD2 | TRBJ2-7 | NA | TRBV5-1 | CASSLYGTSGGHTYEQYF | TGCGCCAGCAGCCTATACGGGACTAGCGGGGGACACACCTACGAGCAGTACTTC
NA | TRBJ1-1 | NA | TRBV25-1 | CASSDRAQRNTEAFF | TGTGCCAGCAGTGACAGAGCGCAACGGAACACTGAAGCTTTCTTT
NA | TRBJ2-7 | NA | TRBV10-3 | CAIREGAREQYF | TGTGCGATCAGGGAGGGGGCGCGAGAGCAGTACTTC
NA | TRBJ1-2 | NA | TRBV30 | CAWSLQGQGYTF | TGTGCCTGGAGTTTGCAGGGGCAAGGCTACACCTTC
TRBD1 | TRBJ2-7 | NA | TRBV19 | CASSIRTGGYEQYF | TGTGCCAGTAGTATCCGGACAGGGGGCTACGAGCAGTACTTC
NA | TRBJ1-2 | few | TRBV11-3 | CASSFLRPTNYGYTF | TGTGCCAGCAGCTTCCTCAGGCCCACTAACTATGGCTACACCTTC
TRBD2 | TRBJ2-2 | NA | TRBV7-2 | CASSLSGGTGELFF | TGTGCCAGCAGCTTATCGGGGGGGACCGGGGAGCTGTTTTTT
NA | TRBJ1-2 | NA | TRBV7-2 | CASSSPRDGYTF | TGTGCCAGCAGCAGCCCCCGGGATGGCTACACCTTC